Below are 18 T cell receptor beta chains sequenced from a single sample in a study of OX40 agonist ivuxolimab in advanced cancers. Assay used: immunoSEQ multiplex PCR; TCRdb lists only in-frame clones, some missing. The table records fewer than 90,000 clones, approximately 85% of them present only once. This sample comprised CD4+ or CD8+ T cells sorted from blood, obtained in a trial of the OX40 agonist ivuxolimab. These receptors were obtained from an adult with an advanced solid tumor such as melanoma, head and neck, liver or kidney cancer.

The chain joins TRBV10-3 to TRBJ1-2; D is ambiguous. Germline V lookup: CDR1 ENHRY, CDR2 SYGVKD. The V end lost 2 bases, the J end lost 0 bases, and 10 bases lay between the germline ends. There are 15 residues in the CDR3. CDR3 sequence (DNA): TGTGCCATCAGTGAGCCGGACGGAACTAACTATGGCTACACCTTC. Protein product: CAISEPDGTNYGYTF.

This clone was seen a handful of times. The chain is built from TRBV12-5 and TRBJ1-5; D call uncertain. Trimming shortened V by 6 bases and J by 0 bases, and 9 bases separated the two germline ends. Germline V CDR1 and CDR2: LGHNT, FRNRAP. CDR3 length equals 14 residues. The CDR3 here is CASGSLVSNQPQHF. The CDR3 DNA follows: TGTGCTAGTGGGAGCTTAGTTAGCAATCAGCCCCAGCATTTT. The complete variable domain, with remaining parts taken from reference TRBV12-5 and TRBJ1-5, reads DARVTQTPRHKVTEMGQEVTMRCQPILGHNTVFWYRQTMMQGLELLAYFRNRAPLDDSGMPKDRFSAEMPDATLATLKIQPSEPRDSAVYFCASGSLVSNQPQHFGDGTRLSIL.

There are a few counts of this clone. The rearrangement links TRBV12-5 to TRBJ2-7, with D maybe TRBD2 (6 bases). The CDR3 extends over 12 amino acids. Trimming stripped 5 bases from V and 6 bases from J, with 11 bases between. CDR1 and CDR2 (germline): LGHNT, FRNRAP. The DNA of the CDR3 is TGTGCTAGTGGTCCCGGGACTTCCGAGCAGTACTTC. It codes for CASGPGTSEQYF.

V usage is TRBV12-5 and J usage is TRBJ1-2; D is possibly TRBD1 (6 bases). V shed 1 base and J shed 2 bases, with 23 bases lying between them. Germline CDR1 is LGHNT and CDR2 is FRNRAP. The CDR3 runs 19 residues. The CDR3 is CASGLEQERYRAENYGYTF. The CDR3 DNA sequence: TGTGCTAGTGGTTTGGAACAAGAGCGGTACAGGGCCGAAAACTATGGCTACACCTTC.

This clone came up once. The genes are TRBV30 and TRBJ1-2; TRBD1 is a possible D gene (5 bases). The CDR3 covers 19 residues. Trimming shortened V by 0 bases and J by 4 bases, and 27 bases separated the two germline ends. CDR1 GTSNPN and CDR2 SVGIG come from the germline V gene (reference sequence). In DNA, the CDR3 is TGTGCCTGGAGTGTACCAGCGGTATTGGGGGGGGTATTGTTCTATGGCTACACCTTC. Amino acid sequence: CAWSVPAVLGGVLFYGYTF.

J is TRBJ2-6 and V is TRBV30; 7 bases align to TRBD1. From germline, CDR1 is GTSNPN and CDR2 SVGIG (reference sequence). This CDR3 has 17 residues. V shed 2 bases, J shed 0 bases, and the junction held 7 bases outside the gene matches. The CDR3 nucleotides are TGTGCCTGGAGTAGAAACAGGGGAAGCTCTGGGGCCAACGTCCTGACTTTC. Translated, it gives CAWSRNRGSSGANVLTF.

This sequence joins TRBV10-1 and TRBJ2-2; D is unclear. V lost 7 bases, J lost 8 bases, and 5 bases lay in between. This CDR3 is 10 amino acids long. The germline CDR1 and CDR2 sequences are WNHNN and SYGVQD (reference sequence). CDR3 loop: CASTRGELFF. In DNA, the CDR3 is TGCGCCAGCACTAGGGGGGAGCTGTTTTTT.

V and J are TRBV9 and TRBJ2-2; D perhaps matches TRBD2 (6 bases). Trimming stripped 0 bases from V and 6 bases from J, with 12 bases between. Germline CDR1 SGDLS, CDR2 YYNGEE. CDR3 size: 15 residues. CDR3 sequence: CASSVAGDAAGELFF. Here the CDR3 DNA reads TGTGCCAGCAGCGTAGCGGGAGATGCCGCCGGGGAGCTGTTTTTT. Supplemented by reference TRBV9 and TRBJ2-2, the full variable domain reads DSGVTQTPKHLITATGQRVTLRCSPRSGDLSVYWYQQSLDQGLQFLIQYYNGEERAKGNILERFSAQQFPDLHSELNLSSLELGDSALYFCASSVAGDAAGELFFGEGSRLTVL.

The chain employs TRBV29-1 and TRBJ2-7, with D tentatively TRBD1 or TRBD2 (5 bases each). Germline loops: CDR1 SQVTM, CDR2 ANQGSEA. The CDR3 spans 11 residues. V dropped 5 bases and J dropped 5 bases, with 10 bases sitting between them. CDR3 loop: CSVLGTDEQYF. CDR3 nucleotide sequence: TGCAGCGTTCTAGGGACGGACGAGCAGTACTTC.

The rearrangement links TRBV18 to TRBJ1-2; TRBD1 is a possible D gene (5 bases). V lost 3 bases and J 8 bases, leaving 13 bases between the germline ends. The CDR3 sequence is 13 residues long. The germline V gene has CDR1 KGHSH and CDR2 LQKENI. The chain's CDR3 is CASSPEGKGGYTF. CDR3 nucleotides: TGTGCCAGCTCACCCGAGGGGAAGGGGGGCTACACCTTC.

The V and J genes are TRBV5-4 and TRBJ2-5; D might be TRBD2 (5 bases). CDR3 size: 16 residues. V gave up 0 bases and J gave up 5 bases, with 17 bases separating them. CDR1 is SGHNT, CDR2 YYREEE, per germline (reference sequence). CDR3 residues: CASSLGRGRAGETQYF. CDR3 nucleotide sequence: TGTGCCAGCAGCTTGGGCCGAGGGCGGGCGGGCGAGACCCAGTACTTC.

The genes are TRBV7-9 and TRBJ2-1; 7 bases agree with TRBD1. CDR3 length: 15 residues. Germline lookup yields CDR1 SEHNR and CDR2 FQNEAQ (reference sequence). V trimming: 4 bases; J trimming: 8 bases; junction bases outside the gene matches: 11. CDR3: CASSSDRVYLDEQFF. The CDR3, as DNA: TGTGCCAGCAGCTCCGACAGGGTTTATCTGGATGAGCAGTTCTTC.

This chain links TRBV10-3 with TRBJ2-3, with 8 nucleotides matching TRBD2. The CDR3 has 13 amino acids. Germline loops: CDR1 ENHRY, CDR2 SYGVKD. With 8 bases clipped from V and 2 bases from J, the junction kept 3 bases outside the gene matches. As DNA, the CDR3 is TGTGCCATCCGGGGGGGGCTCACAGATACGCAGTATTTT. Translating gives CAIRGGLTDTQYF.

The chain couples TRBV15 to TRBJ1-5; D call uncertain. This CDR3 spans 12 amino acids. V was cut by 4 bases and J by 4 bases, with 5 bases left in between. The germline V gene encodes CDR1 LNHNV and CDR2 YYDKDF (reference sequence). The CDR3 region is CATSNPNQPQHF. The CDR3 DNA reads as TGTGCCACCAGCAACCCAAATCAGCCCCAGCATTTT.

The chain has TRBV7-2 and TRBJ1-2, with D hard to call. V was shortened by 1 base and J by 6 bases, with 6 bases between the two germline ends. This CDR3 is 12 amino acids long. The V gene's germline CDR1 is SGHTA and CDR2 FQGNSA. The CDR3 loop reads CASSLGRDGYTF. The CDR3 nucleotides read TGTGCCAGCAGCTTAGGACGAGATGGCTACACCTTC. The complete variable domain, with remaining parts taken from reference TRBV7-2 and TRBJ1-2, reads GAGVSQSPSNKVTEKGKDVELRCDPISGHTALYWYRQSLGQGLEFLIYFQGNSAPDKSGLPSDRFSAERTGGSVSTLTIQRTQQEDSAVYLCASSLGRDGYTFGSGTRLTVV.

The chain joins TRBV28 to TRBJ1-3, with D possibly being TRBD1 (5 bases). There are 15 residues in the CDR3. The germline gives CDR1 MDHEN, CDR2 SYDVKM. The germline V and J ends were trimmed by 5 bases and 4 bases, with 15 bases remaining between them. CDR3 loop: CASSVDQGSGNTIYF. In DNA, the CDR3 is TGTGCCAGCAGTGTAGACCAGGGTTCGGGAAACACCATATATTTT.

The chain links TRBV12-5 to TRBJ1-1; D not certain. Germline assignment: CDR1 LGHNT and CDR2 FRNRAP. With 6 bases removed from V and 1 base from J, the gap between germline ends came to 24 bases. This CDR3 has 18 amino acids. This CDR3 is CASGHGNLAGMTNTEAFF. As DNA, the CDR3 is TGTGCTAGTGGCCACGGCAACTTGGCGGGGATGACGAACACTGAAGCTTTCTTT.

The chain is built from TRBV10-3 and TRBJ2-1, with 13 bases lining up with TRBD2. The CDR3 is 13 amino acids. Trimming removed 11 bases from V and 9 bases from J; junction bases left unmatched: 7. Germline V gene sequence: CDR1 ENHRY, CDR2 SYGVKD. CDR3 nucleotide sequence: TGTGCCTCCCGGACTAGCGGGGGTGGTGAGCAGTTCTTC. It specifies CASRTSGGGEQFF.